The present T cell receptor beta chain was sequenced within a study of blood T cell repertoires in COVID-19. Across the study: Samples of COVID-19 (acute and convalescent) were obtained from the United States, Italy and Spain. Nucleic acid was either cDNA or gDNA, and it came from T cells, B-cell-depleted T cells, or PBMCs.

Germline V lookup: CDR1 SNHLY, CDR2 FYNNEI. The V and J ends lost 1 base and 9 bases, in that order; junction bases with no gene match: 3. There are 13 residues in the CDR3. In the original processing: Amplification of reference gene primers was used by the study to estimate nucleated cell counts. Libraries were prepared by immunoSEQ multiplex PCR; TCRdb keeps only in-frame clonotypes and omits some of them. The V and J calls and the clone size are those of that table, but D and trimming were determined from the DNA. The data contain almost 50,000 clones, around 80% of them singletons. Sequencing was done on a sample of peripheral blood. The TCR was taken from a man in his sixties or seventies with acute or convalescent COVID-19. The J gene is TRBJ2-3, the V gene TRBV2; 8 nucleotides match TRBD2. The CDR3 DNA reads TGTGCCAGCAGTGAAGAGGGACTAGGCACGCAGTATTTT. This gives the protein CASSEEGLGTQYF. Drawing the rest from reference TRBV2 and TRBJ2-3, the complete variable domain is EPEVTQTPSHQVTQMGQEVILRCVPISNHLYFYWYRQILGQKVEFLVSFYNNEISEKSEIFDDQFSVERPDGSNFTLKIRSTKLEDSAMYFCASSEEGLGTQYFGPGTRLTVL.